The 7 T cell receptor beta chains given below trace back to one sample, sequenced in a study of blood T cell repertoires in COVID-19. Method: immunoSEQ multiplex PCR; TCRdb's copy keeps in-frame clones and lacks some. The sample yields more than 95,000 clones, about 80% seen once. Sample: peripheral blood. The receptors here all came from a man in his 70s with acute or convalescent COVID-19.

J is TRBJ1-3 and V is TRBV7-8; TRBD1 matches 9 bases. This CDR3 region has 14 residues. Germline V gives CDR1 SGHVS, CDR2 FQNEAQ. V dropped 5 bases and J dropped 4; count of bases not matched to a gene: 3. The CDR3 reads CASSHRGLGNTIYF. In DNA form, the CDR3 reads TGTGCCAGCAGCCACAGGGGGCTCGGAAACACCATATATTTT.

The V gene is TRBV15, the J gene TRBJ2-3, with 10 bases aligning to TRBD1. The CDR3 has 17 residues. Germline V gene lookup returns CDR1 LNHNV and CDR2 YYDKDF (reference sequence). V dropped 2 bases and J dropped 8; count of bases not matched to a gene: 13. The DNA for the CDR3 is TGTGCCACCAGCAGAAAACTTGCCGGGACAGGGGCAGGTACGCAGTATTTT. Protein: CATSRKLAGTGAGTQYF.

This clone appeared a few times. The chain combines TRBV11-2 with TRBJ2-1; 9 positions match TRBD2. The CDR3 totals 18 residues. From germline, CDR1 is SGHAT and CDR2 FQNNGV. V lost 4 bases to trimming and J lost 6 bases; unmatched junction nucleotides: 16. DNA for the CDR3: TGTGCCAGCAGCTCCCAGGCTTCAGTAGCGGGGGCAATCAATGAGCAGTTCTTC. Encoded protein: CASSSQASVAGAINEQFF.

The chain joins TRBV29-1 to TRBJ1-5; D is unresolved. The CDR3 is 12 amino acids. V was shortened by 4 bases and J by 3 bases, with 7 bases between the two germline ends. The germline V gene encodes CDR1 SQVTM and CDR2 ANQGSEA. The CDR3 spells CSVGLDNQPQHF. In DNA, the CDR3 is TGCAGCGTTGGTCTAGACAATCAGCCCCAGCATTTT. Using reference TRBV29-1 and TRBJ1-5 for the parts outside the CDR3, the full variable domain is SAVISQKPSRDICQRGTSLTIQCQVDSQVTMMFWYRQQPGQSLTLIATANQGSEATYESGFVIDKFPISRPNLTFSTLTVSNMSPEDSSIYLCSVGLDNQPQHFGDGTRLSIL.

The CDR3, as DNA: TGTGCCAGCTCACCAAGTCGTGAGGGGGCGTACGAGCAGTACTTC. Amino acids: CASSPSREGAYEQYF. The rearrangement links TRBV18 to TRBJ2-7; TRBD1 agrees at 7 bases. The CDR3 has 15 amino acids. The germline gives CDR1 KGHSH, CDR2 LQKENI. The J segment lost 4 bases and the V segment lost 2 bases, leaving 8 bases of the junction unmatched.

The chain has TRBV11-3 and TRBJ2-1, with D possibly being TRBD1 (6 bases). CDR1 SGHNT and CDR2 YENEEA come from the germline V gene. V was pared by 2 bases and J by 8 bases, with 13 bases between. The CDR3 spans 14 residues. The chain's CDR3 is CASSLRTGLHEQFF. In DNA form, the CDR3 reads TGTGCCAGCAGCTTACGTACAGGGTTGCATGAGCAGTTCTTC.

This clone appeared a single time. This chain uses TRBV6-4 with TRBJ2-7; 9 positions agree with TRBD1. Trimming removed 4 bases from V and 5 bases from J; junction bases left unmatched: 21. The CDR3 spans 19 residues. The germline CDR1 and CDR2 sequences are MRHNA and SNTAGT. CDR3 coding DNA: TGTGCCAGCAGTGTCCTCCCTGATGGCGGGGACAGGGAAGGGCACGAGCAGTACTTC. Amino acid sequence: CASSVLPDGGDREGHEQYF.